Presented here are 9 T cell receptor beta chains from one specimen sequenced in a study of T-cell reconstitution after alpha-beta-depleted transplantation in children. Unique molecular identifiers were incorporated during preparation of the TCRbeta library. TCRdb independently ran MiXCR on the PCR reads; one entry per CDR3 protein. The sample lists 400,000 to 500,000 distinct CDR3 sequences; roughly 10% were seen once. This specimen was PBMCs from the stem cell graft donor, taken from the stem cell graft. These TCRs come from a human donor who donated a stem cell graft to a child with acute myeloid leukemia.

V and J are TRBV20-1 and TRBJ2-7, with 8 bases that match TRBD2. CDR1 and CDR2 (germline): DFQATT, SNEGSKA (reference sequence). CDR3 length: 13 amino acids. V was clipped by 3 bases and J by 3 bases; unmatched bases: 4. CDR3 coding DNA: TGCAGTGCTAGGACTAGCGAGGGCTACGAGCAGTACTTC. This encodes CSARTSEGYEQYF.

CDR3 in amino acids: CSATGPSGRFYNEQFF. The CDR3 coding sequence is TGCAGTGCTACGGGGCCTAGCGGGAGGTTCTACAATGAGCAGTTCTTC. The V gene is TRBV20-1, the J gene TRBJ2-1; TRBD2 aligns across 11 bases. From germline, CDR1 is DFQATT and CDR2 SNEGSKA (reference sequence). The V gene end was trimmed by 4 bases and the J gene end by 3 bases; junction bases not matched to a gene: 8. CDR3 length: 16 amino acids.

This sequence joins TRBV29-1 and TRBJ2-4; tentatively, D is TRBD1 (6 bases). The CDR3 is made up of 13 amino acids. Trimming cost V 5 bases and J 7 bases, with 15 bases left between them. Germline loops: CDR1 SQVTM, CDR2 ANQGSEA. CDR3 sequence (DNA): TGCAGCGTTACCCTACAGGGTTTGAACATTCAGTACTTC. Translation: CSVTLQGLNIQYF.

The chain links TRBV14 to TRBJ1-1, with D uncertain. The CDR3 covers 16 residues. CDR1 is SGHDN, CDR2 FVKESK, per germline. V lost 0 bases, J lost 0 bases, and 11 bases lay in between. The CDR3, as DNA: TGTGCCAGCAGCCAAGAGTACACTGCAGTGAACACTGAAGCTTTCTTT. Translated, it gives CASSQEYTAVNTEAFF. The full variable domain, its missing parts supplied by reference TRBV14 and TRBJ1-1, is EAGVTQFPSHSVIEKGQTVTLRCDPISGHDNLYWYRRVMGKEIKFLLHFVKESKQDESGMPNNRFLAERTGGTYSTLKVQPAELEDSGVYFCASSQEYTAVNTEAFFGQGTRLTVV.

The gene calls are TRBV6-2 or TRBV6-3 and TRBJ2-7; D is unresolved. V lost 6 bases, J lost 2 bases, and 8 bases lay in between. CDR1 and CDR2 (germline): MNHEY, SVGEGT. The CDR3 is 12 amino acids. CDR3 nucleotide sequence: TGTGCCAGCAGCCAAAGCCCCTACGAGCAGTACGTC. Translation: CASSQSPYEQYV.

Here the CDR3 DNA reads TGTGCCAGCAGCCGGAGGGCGATACAAGAGACCCAGTACTTC. Its protein is CASSRRAIQETQYF. The gene calls are TRBV12-3 or TRBV12-4 and TRBJ2-5; TRBD2 might be the D (6 bases). The V gene lost 6 bases and the J gene lost 2 bases, with 13 bases spanning the gap. This CDR3 contains 14 residues.

V and J are TRBV29-1 and TRBJ2-2; D is possibly TRBD2 (5 bases). The CDR3 is made up of 14 amino acids. Trimming left V 6 bases short and J 4 bases short, with 15 bases between. Looked up from germline, CDR1 is SQVTM and CDR2 is ANQGSEA. CDR3 coding DNA: TGCAGCGTCCACCCCCTGAGCGGCACCGGGGAGCTGTTTTTT. Encoded protein: CSVHPLSGTGELFF.

The chain recombines TRBV5-1 with TRBJ2-2, with 8 bases identical to TRBD2. Germline loops: CDR1 SGHRS, CDR2 YFSETQ. The CDR3 has 17 residues. Unmatched junction bases numbered 12, after V lost 1 base and J lost 7 bases. The CDR3 protein is CASSLPSGGPIDGELFF. CDR3 coding DNA: TGCGCCAGCAGCTTGCCCAGCGGGGGACCGATTGACGGGGAGCTGTTTTTT.

This chain links TRBV6-1 with TRBJ1-5; no clear D gene. This CDR3 comprises 15 residues. Germline V CDR1 and CDR2: MNHNS, SASEGT. V was shortened by 0 bases and J by 1 base, with 7 bases between the two germline ends. The CDR3 sequence is CASSEALGSNQPQHF. For the CDR3, the DNA is TGTGCCAGCAGTGAAGCCCTGGGAAGCAATCAGCCCCAGCATTTT.